The present T cell receptor beta chain was sequenced within a study of blood T cell repertoires in COVID-19. The data were produced by immunoSEQ multiplex PCR, yet TCRdb's version contains in-frame clones alone and is incomplete. The profile shows roughly 160,000 clones, about 90% of them singletons. Symptom resolution, clearance, or two negative PCRs marked donors in Cohort 3 as recovered. CDR1 MNHEY and CDR2 SVGAGI come from the germline V gene. The CDR3 totals 15 residues. Trimming shortened V by 0 bases and J by 2 bases, and 11 bases separated the two germline ends. V is TRBV6-5 and J is TRBJ2-7; the D gene is possibly TRBD1 (6 bases). Sequencing was done on a sample of PBMCs or T cells enriched from blood (not recorded which). The source is a woman aged 50 to 60 who had recovered from COVID-19. The CDR3: CASSYSTGPTYEQYF. The CDR3 region has the DNA TGTGCCAGCAGTTACTCGACAGGTCCCACCTACGAGCAGTACTTC.